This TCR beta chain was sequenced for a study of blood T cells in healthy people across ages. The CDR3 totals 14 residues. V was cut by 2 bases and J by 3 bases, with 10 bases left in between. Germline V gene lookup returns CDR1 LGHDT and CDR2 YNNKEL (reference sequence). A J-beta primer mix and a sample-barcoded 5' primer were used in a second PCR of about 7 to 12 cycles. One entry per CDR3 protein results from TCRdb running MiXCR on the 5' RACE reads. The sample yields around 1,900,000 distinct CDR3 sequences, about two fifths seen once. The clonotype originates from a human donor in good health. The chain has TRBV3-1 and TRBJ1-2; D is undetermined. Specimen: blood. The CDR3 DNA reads TGTGCCAGCAGCCAAATGGTGCGGGACTATGGCTACACCTTC. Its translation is CASSQMVRDYGYTF.